This T cell receptor (beta chain) is from a study of cytomegalovirus exposure and HLA in healthy donors. Background on the study: Findings of an earlier analysis included around 120 million unique TCR beta sequences from some 190 million T cells. Study-wide results and limits: A prior analysis recorded that most TCR beta V segments were productive about 87% or about 30% of the time. Within the data, a cluster of highly shared sequence variants was likely a sequencing artifact.

The PCR ran on 60 Vbeta and 13 Jbeta primers. As originally analysed: As a later analysis found, there were 70 million to 100 million unique TCR beta chains, of which roughly 11 million were shared. Clones were read by immunoSEQ multiplex PCR, and TCRdb kept only the in-frame ones, dropping some. The V and J calls and clone size were taken over from that table, and D and trimming were inferred from the DNA. This sample has 150,000 to 170,000 clones, with approximately 72% found just once. With regard to this clone: Its antigen remains unknown.

This sequence was found in a man aged 18 to 29 in good health and CMV-seronegative. The sample taken for sequencing was PBMCs.

In DNA, the CDR3 is TGTGCCAGCAGCCCGTCCACAGGGGGCGGTGAAAAACTGTTTTTT. This encodes CASSPSTGGGEKLFF. This chain links TRBV5-4 with TRBJ1-4, with 9 bases matching TRBD1. CDR3 length: 15 amino acids. The trim removed 4 bases at V and 7 bases at J, leaving 8 bases unmatched. In germline, CDR1 is SGHNT, CDR2 YYREEE (reference sequence).